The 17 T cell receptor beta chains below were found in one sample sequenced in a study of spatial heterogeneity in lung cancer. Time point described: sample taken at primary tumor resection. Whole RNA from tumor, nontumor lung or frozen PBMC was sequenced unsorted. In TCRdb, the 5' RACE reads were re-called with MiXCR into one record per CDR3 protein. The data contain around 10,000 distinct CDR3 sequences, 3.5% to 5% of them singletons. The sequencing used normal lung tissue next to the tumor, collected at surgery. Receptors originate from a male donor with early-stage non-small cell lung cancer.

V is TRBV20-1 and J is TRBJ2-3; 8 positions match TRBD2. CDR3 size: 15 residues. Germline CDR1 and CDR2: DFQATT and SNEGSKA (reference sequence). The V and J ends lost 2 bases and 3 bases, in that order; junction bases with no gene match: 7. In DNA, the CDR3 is TGCAGTGCTAGATTGGCGGGGGGCCGGACAGATACGCAGTATTTT. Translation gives CSARLAGGRTDTQYF.

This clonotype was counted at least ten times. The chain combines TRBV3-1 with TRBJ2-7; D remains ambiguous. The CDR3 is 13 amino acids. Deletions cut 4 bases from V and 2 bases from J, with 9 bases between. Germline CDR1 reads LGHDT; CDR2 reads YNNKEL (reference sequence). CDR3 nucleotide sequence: TGTGCCAGCAGCCGAACATCAGCCTACGAGCAGTACTTC. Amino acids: CASSRTSAYEQYF.

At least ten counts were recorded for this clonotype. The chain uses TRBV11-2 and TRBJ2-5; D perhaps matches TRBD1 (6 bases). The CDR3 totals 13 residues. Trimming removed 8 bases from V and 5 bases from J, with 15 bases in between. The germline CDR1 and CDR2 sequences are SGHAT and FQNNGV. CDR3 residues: CASSRGLSETQYF. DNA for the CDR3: TGTGCCAGCTCCAGGGGCCTGTCGGAGACCCAGTACTTC. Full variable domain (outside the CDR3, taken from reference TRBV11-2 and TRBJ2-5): EAGVAQSPRYKIIEKRQSVAFWCNPISGHATLYWYQQILGQGPKLLIQFQNNGVVDDSQLPKDRFSAERLKGVDSTLKIQPAKLEDSAVYLCASSRGLSETQYFGPGTRLLVL.

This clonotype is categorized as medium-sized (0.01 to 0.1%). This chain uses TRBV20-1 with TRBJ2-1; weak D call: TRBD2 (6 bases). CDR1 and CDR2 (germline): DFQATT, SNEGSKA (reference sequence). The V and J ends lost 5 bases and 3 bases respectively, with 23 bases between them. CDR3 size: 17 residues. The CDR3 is CSAQTLGGSIRYNEQFF. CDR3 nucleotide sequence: TGCAGTGCTCAAACTCTTGGGGGGAGTATTCGCTACAATGAGCAGTTCTTC.

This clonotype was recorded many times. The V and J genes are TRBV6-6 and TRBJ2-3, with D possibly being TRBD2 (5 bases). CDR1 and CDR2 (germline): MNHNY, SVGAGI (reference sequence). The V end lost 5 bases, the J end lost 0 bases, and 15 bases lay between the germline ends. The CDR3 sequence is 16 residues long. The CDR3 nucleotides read TGTGCCAGCAGTCAGCGGAGAGCTACTAGCACAGATACGCAGTATTTT. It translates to CASSQRRATSTDTQYF.

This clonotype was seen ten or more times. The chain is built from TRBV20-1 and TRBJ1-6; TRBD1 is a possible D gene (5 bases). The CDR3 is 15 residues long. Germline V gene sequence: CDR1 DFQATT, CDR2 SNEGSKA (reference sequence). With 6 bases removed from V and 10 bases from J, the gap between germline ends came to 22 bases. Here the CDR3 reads CSAQGKGGFNSPLHF. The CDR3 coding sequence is TGCAGTGCCCAGGGAAAGGGAGGATTTAACTCACCCCTCCACTTT.

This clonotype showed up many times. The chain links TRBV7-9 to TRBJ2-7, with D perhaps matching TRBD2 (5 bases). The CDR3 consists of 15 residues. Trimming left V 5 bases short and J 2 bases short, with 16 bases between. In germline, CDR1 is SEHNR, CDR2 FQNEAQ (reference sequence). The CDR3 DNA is TGTGCCAGCAGCCCAGCGGCGGAGACCACCTACGAGCAGTACTTC. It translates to CASSPAAETTYEQYF.

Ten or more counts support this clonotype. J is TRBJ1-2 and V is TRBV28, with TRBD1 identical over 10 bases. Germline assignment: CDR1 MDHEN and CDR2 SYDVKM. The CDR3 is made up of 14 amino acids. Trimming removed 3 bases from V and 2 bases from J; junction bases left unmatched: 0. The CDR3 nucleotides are TGTGCCAGCAGTTTGACAGGGGGCAACTATGGCTACACCTTC. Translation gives CASSLTGGNYGYTF.

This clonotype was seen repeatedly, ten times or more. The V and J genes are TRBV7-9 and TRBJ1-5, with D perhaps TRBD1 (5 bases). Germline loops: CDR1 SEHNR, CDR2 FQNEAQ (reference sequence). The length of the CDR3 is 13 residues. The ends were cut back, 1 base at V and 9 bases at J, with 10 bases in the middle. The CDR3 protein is CASSLGAGTPQHF. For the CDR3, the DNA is TGTGCCAGCAGCTTAGGAGCGGGGACGCCCCAGCATTTT.

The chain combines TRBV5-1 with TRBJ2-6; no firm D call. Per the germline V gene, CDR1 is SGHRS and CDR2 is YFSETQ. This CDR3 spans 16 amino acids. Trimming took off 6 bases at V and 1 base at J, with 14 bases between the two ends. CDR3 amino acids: CASTTFIGSGANVLTF. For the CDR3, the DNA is TGCGCCAGCACCACTTTTATCGGGTCTGGGGCCAACGTCCTGACTTTC.

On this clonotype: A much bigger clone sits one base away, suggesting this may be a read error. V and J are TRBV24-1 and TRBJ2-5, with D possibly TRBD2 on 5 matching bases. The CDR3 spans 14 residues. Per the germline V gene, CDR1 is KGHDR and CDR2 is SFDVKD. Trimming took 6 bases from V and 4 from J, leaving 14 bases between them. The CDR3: CATSYLSARETQYF. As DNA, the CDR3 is TGTGCCACCAGTTATCTTAGCGCCCGAGAGACCCAGTACTTC.

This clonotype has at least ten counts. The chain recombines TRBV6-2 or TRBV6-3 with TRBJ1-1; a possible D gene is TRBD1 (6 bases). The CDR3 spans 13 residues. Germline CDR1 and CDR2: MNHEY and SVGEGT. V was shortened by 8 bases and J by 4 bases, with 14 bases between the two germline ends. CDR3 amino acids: CASGRDRSTEAFF. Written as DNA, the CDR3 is TGTGCCAGCGGCCGAGACAGGTCCACTGAAGCTTTCTTT.

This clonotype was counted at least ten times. The CDR3 sequence: CSVEDQGGKGYTF. The CDR3 bases are TGCAGCGTTGAAGATCAGGGAGGGAAGGGCTACACCTTC. The gene calls are TRBV29-1 and TRBJ1-2; possible D gene TRBD1, 5 bases. Per the germline V gene, CDR1 is SQVTM and CDR2 is ANQGSEA. V shed 0 bases and J shed 8 bases, with 13 bases lying between them. The CDR3 spans 13 residues.

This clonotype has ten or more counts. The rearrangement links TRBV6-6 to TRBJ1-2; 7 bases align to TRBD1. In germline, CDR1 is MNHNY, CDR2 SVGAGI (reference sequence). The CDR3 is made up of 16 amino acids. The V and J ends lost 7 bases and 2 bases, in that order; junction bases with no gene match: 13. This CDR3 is CASTNPGDRGNYGYTF. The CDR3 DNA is TGTGCCAGCACCAACCCGGGGGACAGAGGAAACTATGGCTACACCTTC.

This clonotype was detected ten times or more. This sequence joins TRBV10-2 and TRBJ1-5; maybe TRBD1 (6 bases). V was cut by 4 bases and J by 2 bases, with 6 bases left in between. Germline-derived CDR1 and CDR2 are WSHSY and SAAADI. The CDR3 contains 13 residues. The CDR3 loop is CASSGQGNQPQHF. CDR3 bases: TGCGCCAGCAGTGGACAGGGCAATCAGCCCCAGCATTTT.

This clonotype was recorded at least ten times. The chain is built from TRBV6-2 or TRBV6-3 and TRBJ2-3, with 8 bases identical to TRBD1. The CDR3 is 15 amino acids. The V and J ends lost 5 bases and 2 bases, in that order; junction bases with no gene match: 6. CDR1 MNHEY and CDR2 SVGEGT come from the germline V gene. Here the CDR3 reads CASSGGQGSTDTQYF. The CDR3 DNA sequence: TGTGCCAGCAGTGGAGGACAGGGTTCCACAGATACGCAGTATTTT.

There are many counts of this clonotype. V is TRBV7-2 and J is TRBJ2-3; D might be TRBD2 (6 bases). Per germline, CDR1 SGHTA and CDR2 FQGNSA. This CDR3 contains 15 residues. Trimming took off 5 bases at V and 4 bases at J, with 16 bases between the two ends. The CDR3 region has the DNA TGTGCCAGCAGCCCCTTGGGGGGACTGGCAGATACGCAGTATTTT. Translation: CASSPLGGLADTQYF.